This T cell receptor beta chain came from a study of T cell responses to AZD1222 COVID-19 vaccine. Whole-study results and caveats: Among spike-specific TCRs, nearly half reportedly target unmutated variant regions. Baseline serology detected seropositivity in only six AZD1222 recipients.

CDR3 length: 15 amino acids. V shed 5 bases and J 0 bases; nucleotides not matched to a gene: 3. Germline V gives CDR1 SGHTA, CDR2 FQGNSA. Produced via immunoSEQ multiplex PCR; TCRdb's table is partial and in-frame only. The data show some 150,000 clones, more than 90% seen once. This clone was seen a handful of times. Antigen unknown. The TCR originated in an adult in good health. Material: peripheral blood, obtained on day 0 of AZD1222 vaccination. The chain employs TRBV7-2 and TRBJ1-4; 7 bases match TRBD1. CDR3: CASSTGVATNEKLFF. The CDR3 DNA is TGTGCCAGCAGCACAGGGGTTGCAACTAATGAAAAACTGTTTTTT.